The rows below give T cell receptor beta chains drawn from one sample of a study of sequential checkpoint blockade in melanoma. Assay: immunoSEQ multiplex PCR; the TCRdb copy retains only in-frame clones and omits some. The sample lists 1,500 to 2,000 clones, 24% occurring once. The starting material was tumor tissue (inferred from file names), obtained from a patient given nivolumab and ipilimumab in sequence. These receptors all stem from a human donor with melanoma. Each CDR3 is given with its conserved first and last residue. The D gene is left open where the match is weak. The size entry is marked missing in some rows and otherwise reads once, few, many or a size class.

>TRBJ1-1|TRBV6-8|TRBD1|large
TGTGCCAGCCAGGGACAGGGGAACACTGAAGCTTTCTTT
CASQGQGNTEAFF
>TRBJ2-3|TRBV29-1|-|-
TGCAGCGTTGGGGGAAGGCAGTTCACAGATACGCAGTATTTT
CSVGGRQFTDTQYF
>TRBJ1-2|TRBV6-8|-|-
TGTGCCAGCAGAAACAGGGCCCTCTATGGCTACACCTTC
CASRNRALYGYTF
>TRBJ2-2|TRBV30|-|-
TGTGCCTGGGGGGTTACCACCGGGGAGCTGTTTTTT
CAWGVTTGELFF
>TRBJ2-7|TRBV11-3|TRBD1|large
TGTGCCAGCAGCTCCCAGACAGGGGGCTTCTACGAGCAGTACTTC
CASSSQTGGFYEQYF
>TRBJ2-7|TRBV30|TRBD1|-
TGTGCCTGGAGTTCCGAGGGACAGGGAGGTTACGAGCAGTACTTC
CAWSSEGQGGYEQYF
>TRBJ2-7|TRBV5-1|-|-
TGCGCCAGCAGCTTAGTACAGGACGTGGGGGAGCAGTACTTC
CASSLVQDVGEQYF
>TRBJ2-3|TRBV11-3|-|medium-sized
TGTGCCAGCAGCTTGCGGGGCAGAACCACAGATACGCAGTATTTT
CASSLRGRTTDTQYF
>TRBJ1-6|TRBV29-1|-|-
TGCAGCGCCTTGACGGCGGTAGGGTCACCCCTCCACTTT
CSALTAVGSPLHF
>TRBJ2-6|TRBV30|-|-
TGTGCCTGGAGTGTGGTCCGGTTGGCGGACACCTCTGGGGCCAACGTCCTGACTTTC
CAWSVVRLADTSGANVLTF
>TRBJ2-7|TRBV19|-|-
TGTGCCAGTAGTCCCTGGGGCGGAGGGACCTACGAGCAGTACTTC
CASSPWGGGTYEQYF
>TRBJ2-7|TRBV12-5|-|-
TGTGCTAGTGGTTTAGGGGGGCCCAGCTCCTACGAGCAGTACTTC
CASGLGGPSSYEQYF
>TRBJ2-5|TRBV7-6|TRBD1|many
TGTGCCAGCAGCTTCAGGACAGGGGGCAAGGCCCAGTACTTC
CASSFRTGGKAQYF
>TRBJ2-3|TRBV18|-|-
TGTGCCACTACCGGGACAATCTACACAGATACGCAGTATTTT
CATTGTIYTDTQYF
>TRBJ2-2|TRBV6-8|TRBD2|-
TGTGCCAGCAGTTACACGGGACTAGGTACCACCGGGGAGCTGTTTTTT
CASSYTGLGTTGELFF